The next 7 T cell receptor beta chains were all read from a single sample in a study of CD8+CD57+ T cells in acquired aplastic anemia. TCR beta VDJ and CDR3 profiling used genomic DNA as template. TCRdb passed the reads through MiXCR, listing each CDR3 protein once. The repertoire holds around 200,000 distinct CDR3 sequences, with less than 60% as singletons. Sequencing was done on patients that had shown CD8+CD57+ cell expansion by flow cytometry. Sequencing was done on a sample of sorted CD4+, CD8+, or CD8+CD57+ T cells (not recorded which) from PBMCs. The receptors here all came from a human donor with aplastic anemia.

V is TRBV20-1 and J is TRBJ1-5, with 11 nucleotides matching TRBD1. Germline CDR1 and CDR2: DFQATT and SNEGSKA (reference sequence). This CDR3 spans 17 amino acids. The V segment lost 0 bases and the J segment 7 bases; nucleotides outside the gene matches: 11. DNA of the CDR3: TGCAGTGCTAGAGACCCGGGACAGGGGGGCGTCGAGCAGCCCCAGCATTTT. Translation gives CSARDPGQGGVEQPQHF.

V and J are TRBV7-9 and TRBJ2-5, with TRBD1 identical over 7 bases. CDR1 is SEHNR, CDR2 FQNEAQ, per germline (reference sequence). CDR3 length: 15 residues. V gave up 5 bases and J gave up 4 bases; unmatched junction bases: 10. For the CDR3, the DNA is TGTGCCAGCAGCCCCCCTCGGACAGGTGGAGAGACCCAGTACTTC. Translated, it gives CASSPPRTGGETQYF. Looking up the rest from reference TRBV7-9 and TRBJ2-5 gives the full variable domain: DTGVSQNPRHKITKRGQNVTFRCDPISEHNRLYWYRQTLGQGPEFLTYFQNEAQLEKSRLLSDRFSAERPKGSFSTLEIQRTEQGDSAMYLCASSPPRTGGETQYFGPGTRLLVL.

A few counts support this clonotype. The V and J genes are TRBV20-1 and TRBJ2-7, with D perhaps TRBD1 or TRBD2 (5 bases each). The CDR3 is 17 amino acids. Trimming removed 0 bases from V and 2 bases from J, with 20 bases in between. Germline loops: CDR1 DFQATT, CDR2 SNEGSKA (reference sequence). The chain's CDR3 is CSARDPSHGTEPYEQYF. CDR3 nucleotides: TGCAGTGCTAGAGATCCCTCCCACGGGACGGAACCCTACGAGCAGTACTTC.

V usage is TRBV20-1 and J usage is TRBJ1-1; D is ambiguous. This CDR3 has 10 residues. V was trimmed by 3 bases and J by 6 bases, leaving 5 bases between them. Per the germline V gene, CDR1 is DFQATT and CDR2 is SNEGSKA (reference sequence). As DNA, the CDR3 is TGCAGTGCTAGGGTTCCTGAAGCTTTCTTT. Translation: CSARVPEAFF.

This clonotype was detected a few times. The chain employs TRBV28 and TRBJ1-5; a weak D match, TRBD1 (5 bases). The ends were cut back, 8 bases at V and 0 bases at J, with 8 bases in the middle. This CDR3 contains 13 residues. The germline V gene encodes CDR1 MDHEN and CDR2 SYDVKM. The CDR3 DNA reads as TGTGCCAGCGAGGGGTCTAGCAATCAGCCCCAGCATTTT. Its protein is CASEGSSNQPQHF.

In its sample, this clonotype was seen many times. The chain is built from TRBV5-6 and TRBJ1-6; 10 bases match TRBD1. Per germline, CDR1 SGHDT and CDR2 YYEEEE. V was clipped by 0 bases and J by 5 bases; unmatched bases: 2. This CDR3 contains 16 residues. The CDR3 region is CASSLGTGGDNSPLHF. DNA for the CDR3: TGTGCCAGCAGCTTGGGGACAGGGGGTGATAATTCACCCCTCCACTTT.

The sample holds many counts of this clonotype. The CDR3 region has the DNA TGTGCCAGCACACGAGGGGGGACAGGGAGGGTTTCACCCCTCCACTTT. Encoded protein: CASTRGGTGRVSPLHF. The V and J genes are TRBV28 and TRBJ1-6; TRBD1 aligns across 9 bases. CDR3 size: 16 residues. Germline V gene data show CDR1 as MDHEN and CDR2 as SYDVKM. The V gene end was trimmed by 7 bases and the J gene end by 9 bases; junction bases not matched to a gene: 13.